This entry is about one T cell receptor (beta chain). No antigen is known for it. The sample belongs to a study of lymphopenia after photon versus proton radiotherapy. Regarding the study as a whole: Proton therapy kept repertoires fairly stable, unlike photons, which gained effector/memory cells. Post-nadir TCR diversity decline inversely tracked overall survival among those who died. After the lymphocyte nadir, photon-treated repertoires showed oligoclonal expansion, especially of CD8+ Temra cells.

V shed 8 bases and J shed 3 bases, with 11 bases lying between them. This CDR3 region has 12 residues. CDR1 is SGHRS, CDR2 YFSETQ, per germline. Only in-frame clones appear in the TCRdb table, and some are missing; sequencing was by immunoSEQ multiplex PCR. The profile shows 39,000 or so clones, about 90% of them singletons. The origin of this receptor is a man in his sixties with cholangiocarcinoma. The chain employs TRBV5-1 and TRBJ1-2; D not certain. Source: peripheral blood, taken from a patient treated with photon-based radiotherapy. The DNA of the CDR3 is TGCGCCAGTGCTGGCGTTGACTATGGCTACACCTTC. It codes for CASAGVDYGYTF.